This entry describes one T cell receptor beta chain. These data belong to a study of blood T cell repertoires in COVID-19. Across the whole study: T cells, B-cell-depleted T cells, or PBMCs supplied cDNA or gDNA.

Authors' processing steps: The assay estimated nucleated cells by amplifying reference gene primers. Libraries were prepared by immunoSEQ multiplex PCR; TCRdb keeps only in-frame clonotypes and omits some of them. The V and J calls and the clone size are those of that table, but D and trimming were determined from the DNA. The data contain around 160,000 clones, about 84% of them singletons. The CDR3 contains 12 residues. Germline CDR1 and CDR2: SGHNT and YYREEE (reference sequence). V lost 2 bases, J lost 3 bases, and 5 bases lay in between. V gene TRBV5-4 combines with J gene TRBJ1-2, with unresolved D. Specimen: peripheral blood. The source is a man between 60 and 70 years old with active or convalescent COVID-19. DNA of the CDR3: TGTGCCAGCAGCTTTGGAGACTATGGCTACACCTTC. The encoded protein is CASSFGDYGYTF.